A selection of T cell receptor beta chains follows, all from one sample in a study of shared clonotypes between healthy human individuals. Libraries were prepared by immunoSEQ multiplex PCR; TCRdb keeps only in-frame clonotypes and omits some of them. The data show a few million clones, around 92% seen once. Sequenced sample: naive CD4+ T cells from PBMCs. Receptors originate from a man between 18 and 35 years old in good health. Some clones in this sample may be carry-over from other donors' samples. Each CDR3 is given with its conserved first and last residue. A D gene is named only where the DNA matches it firmly. The size of a clone is reported for some rows only, either as once, few or many, or as a class for expanded clones.

j_call | d_call | v_call | clone_size | cdr3_nt | cdr3_aa
TRBJ2-1 | . | TRBV27 | . | TGTGCTACTCTCCTCAGGGGGGGTTCCTACAATGAGCAGTTCTTC | CATLLRGGSYNEQFF
TRBJ1-2 | . | TRBV6-1 | . | TGTGCCAGCAGTACAGGGCTCGGTACCTATGGCTACACCTTC | CASSTGLGTYGYTF
TRBJ2-7 | . | TRBV14 | . | TGTGCCAGCAGTAAATTAGGCTACGAGCAGTACTTC | CASSKLGYEQYF
TRBJ1-5 | TRBD1 | TRBV5-6 | . | TGTGCCAGCAGCTCAAACAGGGGGCGGCAGCCCCAGCATTTT | CASSSNRGRQPQHF
TRBJ2-7 | . | TRBV28 | . | TGTGCCAGCATGGCAGGGGGGTCTTACGAGCAGTACTTC | CASMAGGSYEQYF
TRBJ2-3 | TRBD1 | TRBV27 | . | TGTGCCAGCAGAAGAAGGGGGCGGTTCGCAGATACGCAGTATTTT | CASRRRGRFADTQYF
TRBJ2-1 | . | TRBV5-1 | . | TGCGCCAGCAGCTTGGCTCGGGTCTCCTACAATGAGCAGTTCTTC | CASSLARVSYNEQFF
TRBJ2-3 | TRBD2 | TRBV5-4 | . | TGTGCCAGCAGCTTGCCTAGCGGGGGGGGTGATACGCAGTATTTT | CASSLPSGGGDTQYF
TRBJ1-4 | . | TRBV18 | . | TGTGCCAGCTCACTTGGTTATTACGAAAAACTGTTTTTT | CASSLGYYEKLFF
TRBJ2-1 | TRBD2 | TRBV18 | . | TGTGCCAGCTCACCAAATAGCGGGAGTTCTCCTGAGCAGTTCTTC | CASSPNSGSSPEQFF
TRBJ2-1 | TRBD1 | TRBV5-4 | . | TGTGCCAGCAGCCGAGGGGGCCCAGTCCCAGGGGATGAGCAGTTCTTC | CASSRGGPVPGDEQFF
TRBJ2-5 | TRBD2 | TRBV6-4 | . | TGTGCCAGCAGTCCCCTGCGGCCTAGCGGGTCCCAAGAGACCCAGTACTTC | CASSPLRPSGSQETQYF
TRBJ2-7 | . | TRBV5-6 | . | TGTGCCAGCAGCTCCAGCAGCGAGCAGTACTTC | CASSSSSEQYF
TRBJ2-1 | . | TRBV7-3 | . | TGTGCCAGCAGCTTAAATGGGGGGGAGCAGTTCTTC | CASSLNGGEQFF
TRBJ2-7 | . | TRBV29-1 | . | TGCACCATAGATTTTAAAACCAACGAGCAGTACTTC | CTIDFKTNEQYF
TRBJ2-3 | . | TRBV28 | . | TGTGCCAGCAGTTCCCCGGTTTTGCGGAGCACAGATACGCAGTATTTT | CASSSPVLRSTDTQYF
TRBJ2-7 | . | TRBV9 | once | TGTGCCAGCAGCGTAGGTGGACCCTCCTACGAGCAGTACTTC | CASSVGGPSYEQYF
TRBJ2-5 | . | TRBV5-4 | . | TGTGCCAGCAGCCCGGGCAGCGGTGGGGAGACCCAGTACTTC | CASSPGSGGETQYF
TRBJ1-2 | . | TRBV7-2 | . | TGTGCCAGCAGCTTAGGGGGGCAGGGTAAAGGCTACACCTTC | CASSLGGQGKGYTF
TRBJ2-7 | . | TRBV5-6 | . | TGTGCCAGCAGCTTGGGGCCGGGGTCATCCAACTACGAGCAGTACTTC | CASSLGPGSSNYEQYF
TRBJ2-7 | TRBD2 | TRBV28 | once | TGTGCCAGCAGTCGGGTTAGCGGGGCTACCTACGAGCAGTACTTC | CASSRVSGATYEQYF
TRBJ1-2 | . | TRBV2 | . | TGTGCCAGCAGTCTTCAGGTGTCAACCTATGGCTACACCTTC | CASSLQVSTYGYTF
TRBJ2-3 | . | TRBV6-5 | . | TGTGCCAGCAGTTACCGAAGGGGAGGTACGCAGTATTTT | CASSYRRGGTQYF
TRBJ1-1 | TRBD1 | TRBV4-2 | . | TGTGCCAGCAGGGGGACAGCGAACACTGAAGCTTTCTTT | CASRGTANTEAFF
TRBJ2-1 | . | TRBV27 | . | TGTGCCAGCCTCCCCGGGAGAGGGGGTAATGAGCAGTTCTTC | CASLPGRGGNEQFF
TRBJ2-1 | TRBD2 | TRBV11-2 | once | TGTGCCAGCAGCTTAGGTTCGGGGGGTCCCACCAATGAGCAGTTCTTC | CASSLGSGGPTNEQFF
TRBJ2-5 | . | TRBV11-2 | . | TGTGCCAGCAGCTCCCCTAATCCTGTCCTGGGGCCTAAAGAGACCCAGTACTTC | CASSSPNPVLGPKETQYF